The subject of this entry is one T cell receptor beta chain. Treatment given: some 19 received Ad26.COV2.S at low or high dose, single or two shots; 5 received placebo; per-sample allocation not given. Sampling occurred on day 63 after the first vaccine or placebo injection. This person who donated was an adult of 18-55 years in Boston. Clones were read by immunoSEQ multiplex PCR, and TCRdb kept only the in-frame ones, dropping some. The data contain more than 400,000 clones, roughly 87% of them singletons. The data belong to a study of Ad26.COV2.S vaccination and SARS-CoV-2 variants. V lost 5 bases to trimming and J lost 1 base, with 8 bases between them. This CDR3 has 13 residues. Germline-derived CDR1 and CDR2 are SGHAT and FQNNGV.

This sequence was found in a person aged 18 to 65 who received the Ad26.COV2.S COVID-19 vaccine or a placebo. The chain couples TRBV11-2 to TRBJ1-1; no reliable D call. The starting material was peripheral blood, obtained in a trial of Ad26.COV2.S vaccine versus placebo. CDR3 sequence: CASSPSENTEAFF. The DNA of the CDR3 is TGTGCCAGCAGCCCTTCAGAGAACACTGAAGCTTTCTTT. The whole variable domain, filled in from reference TRBV11-2 and TRBJ1-1, reads EAGVAQSPRYKIIEKRQSVAFWCNPISGHATLYWYQQILGQGPKLLIQFQNNGVVDDSQLPKDRFSAERLKGVDSTLKIQPAKLEDSAVYLCASSPSENTEAFFGQGTRLTVV.